The sequence of this TCR beta chain was determined in a study of T cell responses to AZD1222 COVID-19 vaccine. Study outcomes and limitations: Donors were largely white British and mainly female; clonal diversity was possibly underestimated. Repertoires were collected only later (after the peak T cell response had occurred).

Remarks on this clone: Its cognate antigen is unknown.

Repertoires were generated with immunoSEQ multiplex PCR, while TCRdb's copy carries only in-frame clones and drops some. The sample lists roughly 180,000 clones, 88% seen once, with 0.49% in the top ten. The receptor was derived from an adult in good health. The starting material was peripheral blood, obtained on day 0 of AZD1222 vaccination.

The CDR3 region is CASSPRGPYGYTF. DNA of the CDR3: TGTGCCAGCAGTCCAAGGGGGCCTTATGGCTACACCTTC. V and J are TRBV28 and TRBJ1-2; TRBD1 matches at 7 bases. Germline V gene lookup returns CDR1 MDHEN and CDR2 SYDVKM. J gave up 5 bases and V 5 bases, and 5 bases lay outside the gene matches. The CDR3 consists of 13 residues.